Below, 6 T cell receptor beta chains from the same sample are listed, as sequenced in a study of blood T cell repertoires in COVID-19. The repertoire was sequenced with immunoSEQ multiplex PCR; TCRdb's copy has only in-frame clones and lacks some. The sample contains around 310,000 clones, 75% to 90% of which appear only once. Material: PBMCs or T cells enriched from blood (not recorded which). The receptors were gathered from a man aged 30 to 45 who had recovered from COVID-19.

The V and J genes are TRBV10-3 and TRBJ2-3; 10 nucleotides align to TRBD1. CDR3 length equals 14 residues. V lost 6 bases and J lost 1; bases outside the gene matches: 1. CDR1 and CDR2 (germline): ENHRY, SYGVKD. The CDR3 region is CAISGQGGTDTQYF. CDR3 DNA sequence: TGTGCCATCAGCGGACAGGGGGGCACAGATACGCAGTATTTT.

CDR3 amino acids: CASSFPPYEQYF. In DNA, the CDR3 is TGCGCCAGCAGCTTTCCTCCCTACGAGCAGTACTTC. The genes are TRBV5-1 and TRBJ2-7; D uncertain. V was shortened by 2 bases and J by 2 bases, with 5 bases between the two germline ends. Per the germline V gene, CDR1 is SGHRS and CDR2 is YFSETQ. The CDR3 extends over 12 amino acids.

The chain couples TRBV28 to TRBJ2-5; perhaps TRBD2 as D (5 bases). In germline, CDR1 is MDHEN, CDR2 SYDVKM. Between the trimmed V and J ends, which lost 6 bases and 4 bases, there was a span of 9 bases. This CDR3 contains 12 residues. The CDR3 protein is CASRSGRETQYF. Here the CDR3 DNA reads TGTGCCAGCAGGTCTGGGAGAGAGACCCAGTACTTC.

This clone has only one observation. In DNA form, the CDR3 reads TGTGCCAGTAGTATAGGGATACGGGGTATTTGGTTCTTC. Its translation: CASSIGIRGIWFF. V gene TRBV19 combines with J gene TRBJ2-1; D might be TRBD2 (5 bases). The CDR3 has 13 amino acids. The ends were cut back, 1 base at V and 15 bases at J, with 16 bases in the middle. Germline V gene sequence: CDR1 LNHDA, CDR2 SQIVND (reference sequence). Together with reference TRBV19 and TRBJ2-1, the CDR3 gives the full variable domain: DGGITQSPKYLFRKEGQNVTLSCEQNLNHDAMYWYRQDPGQGLRLIYYSQIVNDFQKGDIAEGYSVSREKKESFPLTVTSAQKNPTAFYLCASSIGIRGIWFFGPGTRLTVL.

CDR3: CASSIPRASGYNEQFF. In DNA form, the CDR3 reads TGCGCCAGCAGCATCCCTAGGGCTAGCGGTTACAATGAGCAGTTCTTC. The chain employs TRBV5-1 and TRBJ2-1, with 7 bases that match TRBD2. Germline V gives CDR1 SGHRS, CDR2 YFSETQ. V lost 4 bases, J lost 4 bases, and 11 bases stayed unmatched. The CDR3 has 16 residues. Filled out from reference TRBV5-1 and TRBJ2-1, the complete variable domain reads KAGVTQTPRYLIKTRGQQVTLSCSPISGHRSVSWYQQTPGQGLQFLFEYFSETQRNKGNFPGRFSGRQFSNSRSEMNVSTLELGDSALYLCASSIPRASGYNEQFFGPGTRLTVL.

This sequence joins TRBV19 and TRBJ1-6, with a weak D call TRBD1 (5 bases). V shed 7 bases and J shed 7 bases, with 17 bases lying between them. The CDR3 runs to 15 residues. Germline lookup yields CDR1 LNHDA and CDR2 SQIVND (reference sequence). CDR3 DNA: TGTGCCAGTACGGTGGGGGGACTCATGAATTCACCCCTCCACTTT. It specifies CASTVGGLMNSPLHF.